One and the same sample provided the 25 T cell receptor beta chains below, sequenced in a study of blood T cells in healthy people across ages. For the second PCR, which ran for 7 to 11 cycles, a sample-barcoded 5' primer and a J-beta primer mix were used. A single record per CDR3 protein comes from TCRdb applying MiXCR to the 5' RACE reads. The table has under 2 million distinct CDR3 sequences, about 31% seen once. The source material was blood. These receptors were collected from a woman in her 30s in good health.

The chain uses TRBV10-3 and TRBJ2-1; weak D call: TRBD2 (6 bases). Germline V gene lookup returns CDR1 ENHRY and CDR2 SYGVKD. CDR3 length: 13 residues. V was clipped by 6 bases and J by 5 bases, with 11 bases between them. The CDR3 reads CAIRGGPDNEQFF. CDR3 sequence (DNA): TGTGCCATCAGGGGGGGTCCCGACAATGAGCAGTTCTTC.

This clonotype appeared many times. The genes are TRBV5-1 and TRBJ2-3, with 10 nucleotides matching TRBD2. Germline V gives CDR1 SGHRS, CDR2 YFSETQ. With V trimmed by 3 bases and J by 6 bases, 7 bases remained unmatched. The CDR3 is 15 residues long. The CDR3 DNA sequence: TGCGCCAGCAGCTCGCTCGGGACTAGCGATGATACGCAGTATTTT. Its protein product is CASSSLGTSDDTQYF.

The V gene is TRBV29-1, the J gene TRBJ2-7; D gene uncertain. The germline CDR1 and CDR2 sequences are SQVTM and ANQGSEA. The length of the CDR3 is 12 residues. V lost 3 bases to trimming and J lost 3 bases, with 9 bases between them. CDR3 in amino acids: CSVEASFYEQYF. The DNA of the CDR3 is TGCAGCGTTGAGGCCAGCTTCTACGAGCAGTACTTC.

V usage is TRBV9 and J usage is TRBJ2-1, with 9 bases lining up with TRBD2. The CDR3 has 15 residues. V trimming: 4 bases; J trimming: 9 bases; junction bases outside the gene matches: 11. Germline V gene data show CDR1 as SGDLS and CDR2 as YYNGEE. DNA of the CDR3: TGTGCCAGCAGCTGGGGGGCTAGCGGGATGGGTGAGCAGTTCTTC. Translated, it gives CASSWGASGMGEQFF. The full variable domain, rest sourced from reference TRBV9 and TRBJ2-1, is DSGVTQTPKHLITATGQRVTLRCSPRSGDLSVYWYQQSLDQGLQFLIQYYNGEERAKGNILERFSAQQFPDLHSELNLSSLELGDSALYFCASSWGASGMGEQFFGPGTRLTVL.

This clonotype was detected a few times. V gene TRBV10-3 combines with J gene TRBJ2-1; D is possibly TRBD1 (5 bases). Germline CDR1 and CDR2: ENHRY and SYGVKD. The CDR3 is 13 residues long. Trimming took off 10 bases at V and 5 bases at J, with 15 bases between the two ends. The CDR3: CANMGQGDNEQFF. CDR3 DNA sequence: TGTGCCAACATGGGCCAAGGGGACAATGAGCAGTTCTTC.

This clonotype turned up a few times. This chain's CDR3 is CSAGEGREQYF. DNA of the CDR3: TGCAGCGCTGGGGAGGGGCGGGAGCAGTACTTC. The genes are TRBV20-1 and TRBJ2-7; 7 bases align to TRBD2. The CDR3 is 11 residues long. The germline gives CDR1 DFQATT, CDR2 SNEGSKA (reference sequence).

The table lists this clonotype with a few counts. V is TRBV12-3 or TRBV12-4 and J is TRBJ2-1; D is undetermined. Trimming removed 1 base from V and 1 base from J, with 8 bases in between. CDR3 length: 15 amino acids. CDR3 DNA: TGTGCCAGCAGTTTAGTTGGGAAATCCTACAATGAGCAGTTCTTC. As protein: CASSLVGKSYNEQFF.

About this clonotype itself: One junction end disagrees with the germline gene, perhaps due to a read error. V usage is TRBV7-7 and J usage is TRBJ2-5, with D perhaps matching TRBD2 (5 bases). CDR1 and CDR2 from the germline V gene are SSHAT and FNYEAQ (reference sequence). The CDR3 sequence is 12 residues long. The CDR3 is CASTLPITREYF. The DNA for the CDR3 is TGTGCCAGCACCTTACCCATTACGAGGGAGTACTTC.

In this sample, this clonotype turned up a few times. The chain has TRBV7-9 and TRBJ1-4, with D possibly being TRBD1 (5 bases). The CDR3 is 14 residues long. Per germline, CDR1 SEHNR and CDR2 FQNEAQ (reference sequence). The V gene lost 4 bases and the J gene lost 7 bases, with 13 bases spanning the gap. For the CDR3, the DNA is TGTGCCAGCAGCTCTGTAGGGGTGTCTGAAAAACTGTTTTTT. This codes for CASSSVGVSEKLFF.

The V and J genes are TRBV20-1 and TRBJ2-1; D remains ambiguous. Germline CDR1 DFQATT, CDR2 SNEGSKA (reference sequence). V lost 6 bases and J lost 0, with 12 bases in between. The CDR3 sequence is 14 residues long. The CDR3 sequence: CSARYLGSYNEQFF. As DNA, the CDR3 is TGCAGTGCGAGGTATTTGGGCTCCTACAATGAGCAGTTCTTC.

The rearrangement uses TRBV6-6 and TRBJ1-5; the D gene is possibly TRBD1 (5 bases). Germline V gene sequence: CDR1 MNHNY, CDR2 SVGAGI (reference sequence). This CDR3 region has 16 residues. The V end was cut by 6 bases, the J end by 5 bases, with 20 bases between. CDR3 loop: CASRHPGRSDHQPQHF. The DNA of the CDR3 is TGTGCCAGCAGGCATCCGGGACGATCGGACCATCAGCCCCAGCATTTT.

In this sample, this clonotype turned up a few times. An end of the junction differs from the germline gene, which may be a read error. This rearrangement joins TRBV5-1 to TRBJ1-1; D may be TRBD1 (6 bases). Germline V lookup: CDR1 SGHRS, CDR2 YFSETQ. The CDR3 has 14 amino acids. The CDR3 here is CASSLQGRATEAFF. DNA of the CDR3: TGTGCCAGCAGTTTACAGGGTCGGGCCACTGAAGCTTTCTTT.

The rearrangement joins TRBV14 to TRBJ2-7; D might be TRBD1 or TRBD2, each matching 5 bases. Trimming pared 4 bases from V and 3 bases from J, leaving 19 bases between. The CDR3 contains 16 residues. Germline-derived CDR1 and CDR2 are SGHDN and FVKESK. The CDR3 DNA reads TGTGCCAGCAGCCCCGATCCCGGGACGGGGCTCTACGAGCAGTACTTC. It yields the protein CASSPDPGTGLYEQYF.

The rearrangement uses TRBV3-1 and TRBJ1-5; no definite D call. Germline V gene sequence: CDR1 LGHDT, CDR2 YNNKEL (reference sequence). The V gene lost 4 bases and the J gene lost 0 bases, with 7 bases spanning the gap. The CDR3 has 14 residues. The CDR3 coding sequence is TGTGCCAGCAGCCCAGACCATAGCAATCAGCCCCAGCATTTT. It translates to CASSPDHSNQPQHF.

The rearrangement joins TRBV10-3 to TRBJ2-1; TRBD2 matches at 14 bases. Germline CDR1 is ENHRY and CDR2 is SYGVKD. The V and J ends lost 6 bases and 12 bases, in that order; junction bases with no gene match: 4. This CDR3 is 13 amino acids long. CDR3 protein: CAIRGLAGEGQFF. For the CDR3, the DNA is TGTGCCATCAGGGGACTAGCGGGGGAAGGGCAGTTCTTC.

This clonotype was picked up a small number of times. The chain joins TRBV30 to TRBJ2-3; possibly TRBD2 for D (5 bases). The germline V and J ends were trimmed by 4 bases and 3 bases, with 11 bases remaining between them. Germline V gene sequence: CDR1 GTSNPN, CDR2 SVGIG (reference sequence). The CDR3 extends over 13 amino acids. The CDR3 nucleotides are TGTGCCTGGACTCGCGGACTTACAGATACGCAGTATTTT. Protein: CAWTRGLTDTQYF.

The chain joins TRBV27 to TRBJ2-7; 12 nucleotides align to TRBD2. The ends lost 1 base at V and 1 base at J; junction bases unmatched: 2. The CDR3 is 16 amino acids. Germline V CDR1 and CDR2: MNHEY, SMNVEV (reference sequence). CDR3 residues: CASSLYGTSGSYEQYF. In nucleotides, the CDR3 is TGTGCCAGCAGTTTATATGGGACTAGCGGGTCCTACGAGCAGTACTTC.

The sample holds a few counts of this clonotype. V gene TRBV27 combines with J gene TRBJ2-1, with TRBD2 identical over 10 bases. The CDR3 loop spans 17 amino acids. Germline CDR1 and CDR2: MNHEY and SMNVEV (reference sequence). Trimming cost V 8 bases and J 4 bases; bases outside gene matches: 14. As DNA, the CDR3 is TGTGCCAGCGCCTCGGCCTACCAGCGGGGGGGATACAATGAGCAGTTCTTC. Protein: CASASAYQRGGYNEQFF.

This clonotype was detected ten times or more. The J gene is TRBJ2-7, the V gene TRBV10-1; no reliable D call. The length of the CDR3 is 13 residues. Trimming took off 3 bases at V and 6 bases at J, with 12 bases between the two ends. CDR1 WNHNN and CDR2 SYGVQD come from the germline V gene (reference sequence). The CDR3 reads CASSEQTSGEQYF. The DNA of the CDR3 is TGCGCCAGCAGTGAACAGACGTCGGGCGAGCAGTACTTC.

This clonotype was picked up a small number of times. The chain uses TRBV20-1 and TRBJ1-2, with D perhaps TRBD1 (6 bases). The ends were cut back, 3 bases at V and 6 bases at J, with 17 bases in the middle. Germline V gene lookup returns CDR1 DFQATT and CDR2 SNEGSKA (reference sequence). CDR3 length equals 14 residues. The CDR3 coding sequence is TGCAGTGCTAGGTTGGGGACAAACGAAGATGGCTACACCTTC. Amino acid sequence: CSARLGTNEDGYTF.

The chain links TRBV11-2 to TRBJ2-2; the match to TRBD1 covers 7 bases. This CDR3 comprises 15 residues. Unmatched junction bases numbered 3, after V lost 5 bases and J lost 0 bases. From germline, CDR1 is SGHAT and CDR2 FQNNGV. This CDR3 is CASSQGQTNTGELFF. The DNA for the CDR3 is TGTGCCAGCAGCCAGGGACAGACGAACACCGGGGAGCTGTTTTTT.

The gene calls are TRBV5-1 and TRBJ2-5; a possible D gene is TRBD1 (5 bases). Trimming took off 6 bases at V and 5 bases at J, with 14 bases between the two ends. The CDR3 is made up of 13 amino acids. CDR1 and CDR2 (germline): SGHRS, YFSETQ. CDR3 sequence: CASKFDSGETQYF. CDR3 in DNA: TGCGCCAGCAAATTCGACAGTGGGGAGACCCAGTACTTC.

This clonotype was counted ten times or more. This rearrangement joins TRBV4-2 to TRBJ2-5; the match to TRBD2 covers 13 bases. The J segment lost 5 bases and the V segment lost 4 bases, leaving 4 bases of the junction unmatched. The CDR3 is 15 residues long. CDR1 is LGHNA and CDR2 is YNFKEQ in the germline V gene. Here the CDR3 reads CASSRTLAGGETQYF. CDR3 sequence (DNA): TGTGCCAGCAGCCGGACACTAGCGGGGGGGGAGACCCAGTACTTC.

This chain uses TRBV20-1 with TRBJ2-7; no reliable D call. The CDR3 consists of 11 residues. Germline values: CDR1 DFQATT, CDR2 SNEGSKA (reference sequence). Trimming removed 6 bases from V and 2 bases from J, with 8 bases in between. The CDR3 DNA sequence: TGCAGTGCAGCTCACGCCTACGAGCAGTACTTC. This translates into CSAAHAYEQYF.

V is TRBV29-1 and J is TRBJ2-3; D is undetermined. V was trimmed by 3 bases and J by 0 bases, leaving 10 bases between them. The CDR3 runs to 14 residues. The germline V gene has CDR1 SQVTM and CDR2 ANQGSEA. This chain's CDR3 is CSVEYSRSTDTQYF. In DNA, the CDR3 is TGCAGCGTTGAGTACAGCCGAAGCACAGATACGCAGTATTTT.